The 32 T cell receptor beta chains below all came from one sample that was sequenced in a study of blood T cell repertoires in COVID-19. Libraries were prepared by immunoSEQ multiplex PCR; TCRdb keeps only in-frame clonotypes and omits some of them. The data contain 230,000 or so clones, nearly 90% of them singletons. The material sequenced was peripheral blood. All receptors come from a woman in her thirties or forties who had recovered from COVID-19.

CDR3 DNA sequence: TGTGCTAGTGGTTTGGATAGCGGGAGTGGGGATGAGCAGTTCTTC. Amino acids: CASGLDSGSGDEQFF. The chain combines TRBV12-5 with TRBJ2-1; 9 bases align to TRBD2. The CDR3 is 15 residues long. Germline V gives CDR1 LGHNT, CDR2 FRNRAP. J gave up 8 bases and V 1 base, and 6 bases lay outside the gene matches.

A single count supports this clone. This chain uses TRBV19 with TRBJ2-2, with 7 bases that match TRBD1. The V gene end was trimmed by 5 bases and the J gene end by 6 bases; junction bases not matched to a gene: 3. The length of the CDR3 is 13 residues. The V gene's germline CDR1 is LNHDA and CDR2 SQIVND (reference sequence). The CDR3 DNA reads TGTGCCAGTAGTGTAACAGGGGCCGGGGAGCTGTTTTTT. Protein: CASSVTGAGELFF. Together with reference TRBV19 and TRBJ2-2, the CDR3 gives the full variable domain: DGGITQSPKYLFRKEGQNVTLSCEQNLNHDAMYWYRQDPGQGLRLIYYSQIVNDFQKGDIAEGYSVSREKKESFPLTVTSAQKNPTAFYLCASSVTGAGELFFGEGSRLTVL.

The chain recombines TRBV2 with TRBJ1-6; 8 bases are a match to TRBD1. The CDR3 contains 14 residues. CDR1 SNHLY and CDR2 FYNNEI come from the germline V gene. V was pared by 4 bases and J by 7 bases, with 3 bases of the junction left unmatched. The CDR3 DNA sequence: TGTGCCAGCAGTGCCGGACAGGGAAATTCACCCCTCCACTTT. Its protein is CASSAGQGNSPLHF.

The gene calls are TRBV2 and TRBJ1-3, with D hard to call. The CDR3 is 15 amino acids. Per the germline V gene, CDR1 is SNHLY and CDR2 is FYNNEI. Trimming removed 7 bases from V and 1 base from J, with 14 bases in between. DNA for the CDR3: TGTGCCAGCACGAGGATCTGGACTTCTGGAAACACCATATATTTT. Protein: CASTRIWTSGNTIYF.

The chain links TRBV19 to TRBJ1-2; TRBD1 might be the D (6 bases). CDR3 length: 14 amino acids. Trimming removed 8 bases at V and 2 bases at J, with 15 bases between. The germline V gene has CDR1 LNHDA and CDR2 SQIVND (reference sequence). The CDR3 DNA reads TGTGCCAGTCTCCGGACAGCCGGGAACTATGGCTACACCTTC. Encoded protein: CASLRTAGNYGYTF.

The V gene is TRBV28, the J gene TRBJ2-7; D possibly corresponds to TRBD1 (6 bases). Germline CDR1 is MDHEN and CDR2 is SYDVKM. The CDR3 is made up of 14 amino acids. V dropped 1 base and J dropped 5 bases, with 12 bases sitting between them. In DNA, the CDR3 is TGTGCCAGCAGTTTATCGGACAGTTTCGACGAGCAGTACTTC. It is translated as CASSLSDSFDEQYF.

DNA for the CDR3: TGTGCCAGCAGTGAGCGCACCTACACCGGGGAGCTGTTTTTT. It specifies CASSERTYTGELFF. The chain joins TRBV2 to TRBJ2-2, with D uncertain. CDR3 length: 14 amino acids. V shed 3 bases and J shed 3 bases, with 8 bases lying between them. Germline loops: CDR1 SNHLY, CDR2 FYNNEI.

The V gene is TRBV3-1 (or the pseudogene TRBV3-2), the J gene TRBJ2-7; D remains unclear. The CDR3 sequence is 14 residues long. V lost 2 bases, J lost 3 bases, and 11 bases lay in between. Germline lookup yields CDR1 LGHDT and CDR2 YNNKEL (reference sequence). The chain's CDR3 is CASSQSRSFYEQYV. The CDR3 DNA reads TGTGCCAGCAGCCAAAGCAGGTCCTTCTACGAGCAGTACGTC.

The rearrangement joins TRBV18 to TRBJ1-1; 10 nucleotides align to TRBD1. CDR1 and CDR2 from the germline V gene are KGHSH and LQKENI. The V and J ends lost 3 bases and 4 bases, in that order; junction bases with no gene match: 5. The CDR3 extends over 15 amino acids. Written as DNA, the CDR3 is TGTGCCAGCTCACCCCTGACAGGGGGCACCACTGAAGCTTTCTTT. Translating gives CASSPLTGGTTEAFF.

J is TRBJ2-1 and V is TRBV4-3, with D perhaps TRBD2 (7 bases). The germline CDR1 and CDR2 sequences are LGHNA and YSLEER. The CDR3 runs to 15 residues. Trimming removed 4 bases from V and 2 bases from J, with 12 bases in between. CDR3 in DNA: TGCGCCAGCAGCCTGAGGGGGGGGACCTACAATGAGCAGTTCTTC. This sequence encodes CASSLRGGTYNEQFF.

V and J are TRBV5-1 and TRBJ2-6; 7 bases match TRBD1. The CDR3 has 15 amino acids. Germline values: CDR1 SGHRS, CDR2 YFSETQ. The ends lost 3 bases at V and 2 bases at J; junction bases unmatched: 2. This chain's CDR3 is CASSSTGTGANVLTF. The CDR3 bases are TGCGCCAGCAGCTCGACAGGGACTGGGGCCAACGTCCTGACTTTC.

This clone was detected once. This chain connects TRBV9 to TRBJ2-3; 7 bases line up with TRBD2. The CDR3 spans 13 residues. Germline CDR1 reads SGDLS; CDR2 reads YYNGEE. The ends lost 2 bases at V and 5 bases at J; junction bases unmatched: 2. DNA for the CDR3: TGTGCCAGCAGCGTCAGCGGGGTAGATACGCAGTATTTT. It codes for CASSVSGVDTQYF.

The chain couples TRBV27 to TRBJ2-3; TRBD2 agrees at 8 bases. In germline, CDR1 is MNHEY, CDR2 SMNVEV (reference sequence). After removal of 8 bases from V and 2 bases from J, the junction contained 9 bases not matched to a gene. CDR3 length: 15 residues. The CDR3: CASLRVAGTTDTQYF. The CDR3 bases are TGTGCCAGCCTACGGGTAGCGGGGACCACAGATACGCAGTATTTT.

This clone was counted once. The genes are TRBV10-3 and TRBJ2-3; 8 positions match TRBD2. CDR3 length: 13 amino acids. V gave up 10 bases and J gave up 0 bases; unmatched junction bases: 3. From germline, CDR1 is ENHRY and CDR2 SYGVKD. CDR3 in DNA: TGTGCCACAGGACTAGCCAGCACAGATACGCAGTATTTT. Amino acid sequence: CATGLASTDTQYF.

J is TRBJ2-3 and V is TRBV6-5; the match to TRBD2 covers 10 bases. The CDR3 is 16 residues long. V was clipped by 4 bases and J by 4 bases; unmatched bases: 8. Germline CDR1 MNHEY, CDR2 SVGAGI. CDR3 DNA: TGTGCCAGCAGTTTCGGACGAGCGGGAGGGCCAGATACGCAGTATTTT. The encoded protein is CASSFGRAGGPDTQYF.

The chain links TRBV11-2 to TRBJ2-7; D unclear. The CDR3 is 12 amino acids. V shed 2 bases and J shed 3 bases, with 5 bases lying between them. The V gene's germline CDR1 is SGHAT and CDR2 FQNNGV. CDR3 residues: CASSLSVYEQYF. The CDR3 DNA sequence: TGTGCCAGCAGCTTATCCGTCTACGAGCAGTACTTC.

The chain joins TRBV6-1 to TRBJ1-6, with TRBD1 matching over 7 bases. Trimming cost V 1 base and J 9 bases; bases outside gene matches: 6. This CDR3 has 15 residues. CDR1 is MNHNS and CDR2 is SASEGT in the germline V gene. The CDR3 DNA sequence: TGTGCCAGCAGTGAAGGACAGGGTCATCGTTCACCCCTCCACTTT. Amino acids: CASSEGQGHRSPLHF.

The V and J genes are TRBV6-5 and TRBJ2-1; 8 nucleotides match TRBD1. CDR1 is MNHEY and CDR2 is SVGAGI in the germline V gene. This CDR3 is 12 amino acids long. V lost 4 bases to trimming and J lost 8 bases; unmatched junction nucleotides: 1. The CDR3 spells CASSSQGDEQFF. In nucleotides, the CDR3 is TGTGCCAGCAGTTCACAGGGGGATGAGCAGTTCTTC.

The chain employs TRBV7-2 and TRBJ2-1; the D is unclear. Per the germline V gene, CDR1 is SGHTA and CDR2 is FQGNSA. There are 14 residues in the CDR3. V gave up 0 bases and J gave up 5 bases, with 8 bases separating them. The CDR3 DNA follows: TGTGCCAGCAGCTTAGCGTTGGCCAACAATGAGCAGTTCTTC. It encodes CASSLALANNEQFF.

The chain employs TRBV4-1 and TRBJ2-7; 13 bases map to TRBD2. This CDR3 has 15 residues. V shed 4 bases, J shed 5 bases, and the junction held 5 bases outside the gene matches. In germline, CDR1 is MGHRA, CDR2 YSYEKL. The CDR3: CASSPGLAGYDEQYF. The CDR3 nucleotides read TGCGCCAGCAGCCCGGGACTAGCGGGGTACGACGAGCAGTACTTC.

The CDR3: CASSLTYEQFF. The CDR3 nucleotides read TGTGCCAGCAGCTTGACTTATGAGCAGTTCTTC. The chain joins TRBV5-4 to TRBJ2-1, with D uncertain. CDR1 and CDR2 from the germline V gene are SGHNT and YYREEE (reference sequence). The V end was cut by 1 base, the J end by 8 bases, with 4 bases between. This CDR3 contains 11 residues.

This chain connects TRBV21-1 to TRBJ1-4; TRBD1, the D gene given by the table, was not confirmed from the DNA. TRBV21-1 is listed as a pseudogene. This CDR3 contains 17 residues. CDR3 region: CASSRDRVGAFKEKLFF. CDR3 nucleotides: TGTGCCAGCAGCAGGGACAGGGTGGGGGCTTTCAAGGAAAAACTGTTTTTT.

The rearrangement links TRBV29-1 to TRBJ1-1, with a tentative D call TRBD1 (5 bases). The germline V gene has CDR1 SQVTM and CDR2 ANQGSEA. This CDR3 is built from 13 residues. The germline V and J ends were trimmed by 3 bases and 5 bases, with 13 bases remaining between them. In nucleotides, the CDR3 is TGCAGCGTTGAGGCTTTGGGGGGGACTGAAGCTTTCTTT. Protein product: CSVEALGGTEAFF.

The CDR3 is CASSLGGLQPQHF. CDR3 DNA: TGTGCCAGCAGCTTAGGAGGCTTACAGCCCCAGCATTTT. The chain recombines TRBV11-2 with TRBJ1-5; D not resolved. The length of the CDR3 is 13 residues. Germline values: CDR1 SGHAT, CDR2 FQNNGV. V gave up 1 base and J gave up 7 bases, with 8 bases separating them.

The DNA of the CDR3 is TGTGCCAGCAGCCGCGATAGTGAGCAGTACTTC. It specifies CASSRDSEQYF. The chain carries TRBV16 and TRBJ2-7; D unresolved. With 4 bases removed from V and 7 bases from J, the gap between germline ends came to 8 bases. This CDR3 spans 11 amino acids. Germline lookup yields CDR1 KGHSY and CDR2 FQNENV.

In its sample, this clone was seen once. The chain employs TRBV28 and TRBJ2-7; maybe TRBD1 (5 bases). Germline CDR1 MDHEN, CDR2 SYDVKM. Trimming removed 7 bases at V and 5 bases at J, with 15 bases between. CDR3 size: 13 residues. The DNA of the CDR3 is TGTGCCAGCAAAGTAGGGGCCCGAGACGAGCAGTACTTC. It codes for CASKVGARDEQYF.

This sequence joins TRBV7-9 and TRBJ1-3; TRBD1 aligns across 8 bases. Losses at the gene ends were 2 bases for V and 0 bases for J; bases not matched to a gene: 9. From germline, CDR1 is SEHNR and CDR2 FQNEAQ (reference sequence). The CDR3 is 18 residues long. CDR3 coding DNA: TGTGCCAGCAGCTTAATCGCGGGGCAGGGGGCCTCTGGAAACACCATATATTTT. The encoded protein is CASSLIAGQGASGNTIYF.

The chain links TRBV19 to TRBJ2-2; TRBD1 is a possible D gene (6 bases). Trimming removed 5 bases at V and 6 bases at J, with 10 bases between. The CDR3 length is 13 residues. Germline V CDR1 and CDR2: LNHDA, SQIVND (reference sequence). CDR3: CASSVQGSGELFF. The CDR3 nucleotides are TGTGCCAGTAGTGTACAGGGCTCCGGGGAGCTGTTTTTT. Complete variable domain (other parts from reference TRBV19 and TRBJ2-2): DGGITQSPKYLFRKEGQNVTLSCEQNLNHDAMYWYRQDPGQGLRLIYYSQIVNDFQKGDIAEGYSVSREKKESFPLTVTSAQKNPTAFYLCASSVQGSGELFFGEGSRLTVL.

The genes are TRBV30 and TRBJ2-7, with TRBD1 as a possible D gene (6 bases). V lost 0 bases and J 4 bases, leaving 16 bases between the germline ends. The CDR3 loop spans 15 amino acids. Germline CDR1 reads GTSNPN; CDR2 reads SVGIG (reference sequence). Here the CDR3 reads CAWSVGVQGTYEQYF. The CDR3 DNA follows: TGTGCCTGGAGTGTAGGTGTACAGGGAACGTACGAGCAGTACTTC.

V usage is TRBV2 and J usage is TRBJ2-6, with a tentative D call TRBD1 (5 bases). V gave up 2 bases and J gave up 8 bases, with 10 bases separating them. Germline V CDR1 and CDR2: SNHLY, FYNNEI. The CDR3 spans 14 residues. The CDR3 protein is CASSEQGVTNVLTF. The CDR3 DNA reads TGTGCCAGCAGTGAACAGGGTGTGACCAACGTCCTGACTTTC.

The chain is built from TRBV19 and TRBJ2-2; 7 nucleotides align to TRBD1. The CDR3 loop spans 14 amino acids. Trimming removed 10 bases from V and 0 bases from J; junction bases left unmatched: 5. From germline, CDR1 is LNHDA and CDR2 SQIVND (reference sequence). For the CDR3, the DNA is TGTGCCACCCAGGGACAGTCGAACACCGGGGAGCTGTTTTTT. This gives the protein CATQGQSNTGELFF. Filled out from reference TRBV19 and TRBJ2-2, the complete variable domain reads DGGITQSPKYLFRKEGQNVTLSCEQNLNHDAMYWYRQDPGQGLRLIYYSQIVNDFQKGDIAEGYSVSREKKESFPLTVTSAQKNPTAFYLCATQGQSNTGELFFGEGSRLTVL.

This clone showed up just a few times. The genes are TRBV7-9 and TRBJ1-1, with 9 bases lining up with TRBD1. The CDR3 contains 18 residues. Germline assignment: CDR1 SEHNR and CDR2 FQNEAQ (reference sequence). J gave up 0 bases and V 0 bases, and 8 bases lay outside the gene matches. CDR3 sequence (DNA): TGTGCCAGCAGCTTAGCAGTAACTGGACAGGGGTTGAACACTGAAGCTTTCTTT. Translation gives CASSLAVTGQGLNTEAFF.